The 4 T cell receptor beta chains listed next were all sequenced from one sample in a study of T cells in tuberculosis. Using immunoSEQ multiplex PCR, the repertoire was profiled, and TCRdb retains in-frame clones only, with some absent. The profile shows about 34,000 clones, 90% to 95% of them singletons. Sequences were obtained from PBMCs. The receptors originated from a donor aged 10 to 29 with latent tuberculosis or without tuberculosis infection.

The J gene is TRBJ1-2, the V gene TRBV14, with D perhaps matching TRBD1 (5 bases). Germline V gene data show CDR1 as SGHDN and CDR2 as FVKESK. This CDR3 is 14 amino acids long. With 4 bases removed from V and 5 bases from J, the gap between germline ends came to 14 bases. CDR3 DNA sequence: TGTGCCAGCAGCCCTCACGCAGGGTCGTATGGCTACACCTTC. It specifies CASSPHAGSYGYTF.

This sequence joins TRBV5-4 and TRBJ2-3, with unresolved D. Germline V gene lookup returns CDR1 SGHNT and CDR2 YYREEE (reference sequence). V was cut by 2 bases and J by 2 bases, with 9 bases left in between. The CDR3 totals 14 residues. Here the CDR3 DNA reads TGTGCCAGCAGCTTCGGTACCATCACAGATACGCAGTATTTT. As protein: CASSFGTITDTQYF.

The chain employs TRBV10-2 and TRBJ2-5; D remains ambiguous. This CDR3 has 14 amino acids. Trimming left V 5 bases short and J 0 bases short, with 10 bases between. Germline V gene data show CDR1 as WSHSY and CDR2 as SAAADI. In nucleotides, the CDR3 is TGCGCCAGCAGTTTCGCTACTTACCAAGAGACCCAGTACTTC. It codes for CASSFATYQETQYF.

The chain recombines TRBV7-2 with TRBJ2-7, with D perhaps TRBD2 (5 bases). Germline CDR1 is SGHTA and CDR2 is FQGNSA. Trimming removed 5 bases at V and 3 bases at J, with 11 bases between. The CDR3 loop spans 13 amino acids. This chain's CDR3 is CASSPGSDYEQYF. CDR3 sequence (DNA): TGTGCCAGCAGCCCCGGTAGCGACTACGAGCAGTACTTC.